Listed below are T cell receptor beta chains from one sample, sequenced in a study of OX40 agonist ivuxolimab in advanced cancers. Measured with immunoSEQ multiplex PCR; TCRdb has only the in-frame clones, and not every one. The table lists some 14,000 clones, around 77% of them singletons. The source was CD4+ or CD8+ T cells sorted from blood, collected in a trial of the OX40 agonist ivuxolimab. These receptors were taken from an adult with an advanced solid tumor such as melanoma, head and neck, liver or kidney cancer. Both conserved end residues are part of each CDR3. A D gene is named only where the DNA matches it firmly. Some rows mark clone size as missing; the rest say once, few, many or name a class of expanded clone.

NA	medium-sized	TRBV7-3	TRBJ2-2	TGTGCCAGCAGCCCCAGGAGAGGGACCGGGGAGCTGTTTTTT	CASSPRRGTGELFF
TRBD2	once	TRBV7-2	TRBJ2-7	TGTGCCAGCAGCTCGTCTAGCGGGAGCTCCTACGAGCAGTACTTC	CASSSSSGSSYEQYF
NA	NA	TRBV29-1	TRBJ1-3	TGCAGCGTTGAAGACCCCCGGACATCCTCTGGAAACACCATATATTTT	CSVEDPRTSSGNTIYF
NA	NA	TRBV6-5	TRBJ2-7	TGTGCCAGCAGTGAGGCAGTAACCTACGAGCAGTACTTC	CASSEAVTYEQYF
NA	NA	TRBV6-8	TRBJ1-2	TGTGCCAGCAGTTACCCCCAGCCCAAGGGCCGGCCGGACTATGGCTACACCTTC	CASSYPQPKGRPDYGYTF
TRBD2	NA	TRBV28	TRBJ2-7	TGTGCCAGCAGTTCCCGGACTAGCGGGATTGGGGAGCAGTACTTC	CASSSRTSGIGEQYF
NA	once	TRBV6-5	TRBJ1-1	TGTGCCAGCAGTTACTTCGCCCCAACGAACACTGAAGCTTTCTTT	CASSYFAPTNTEAFF
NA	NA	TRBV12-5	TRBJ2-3	TGTGCTAGTGGGGGGGACCGCACAGATACGCAGTATTTT	CASGGDRTDTQYF
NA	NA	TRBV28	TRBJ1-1	TGTGCCAGCAGTGATCAGGGGACTGAAGCTTTCTTT	CASSDQGTEAFF
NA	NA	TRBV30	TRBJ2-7	TGTGCCTGTACAGGGCTTGGCTACGAGCAGTACTTC	CACTGLGYEQYF
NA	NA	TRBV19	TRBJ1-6	TGTGCCAGTAGCCCAATCTTCACAGGGCTGGGAAATTCACCCCTCCACTTT	CASSPIFTGLGNSPLHF
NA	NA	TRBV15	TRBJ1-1	TGTGCCACCAGCAGAGATCGGACGGTTAGCAAAAACACTGAAGCTTTCTTT	CATSRDRTVSKNTEAFF
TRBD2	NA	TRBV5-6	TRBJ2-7	TGTGCCAGCAGCCTTGTCCCATCTAGCGGGAGGGCCAACGAGCAGTACTTC	CASSLVPSSGRANEQYF
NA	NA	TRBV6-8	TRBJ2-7	TGTGCCAGCGGAAGCGAGCAGTACTTC	CASGSEQYF
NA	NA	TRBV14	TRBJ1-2	TGTGCCAGCAGCCCCCAGGGAGACAGATACTATGGCTACACCTTC	CASSPQGDRYYGYTF
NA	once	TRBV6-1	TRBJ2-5	TGTGCCAGCAGTGAATTCCAACCTCAATACCAAGAGACCCAGTACTTC	CASSEFQPQYQETQYF
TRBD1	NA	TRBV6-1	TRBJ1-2	TGTGCCAGCCAAGGCACAGGGGGCTACCTGAATGGCTACACCTTC	CASQGTGGYLNGYTF
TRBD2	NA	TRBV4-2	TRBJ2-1	TGTGCCAGCAGCCGGATGGAACGCGAGCGGGAGGTCAATGAGCAGTTCTTC	CASSRMEREREVNEQFF
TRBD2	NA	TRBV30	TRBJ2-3	TGTGCCTGGGATACGCATAGCGGGAGCTCAGATACGCAGTATTTT	CAWDTHSGSSDTQYF
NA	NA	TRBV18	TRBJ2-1	TGTGCCAGCTCGATCGGCCGCGGACCCTCCTACAATGAGCAGTTCTTC	CASSIGRGPSYNEQFF
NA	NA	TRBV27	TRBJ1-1	TGTGCCAGCAGTTTAGTACAGAACACTGAAGCTTTCTTT	CASSLVQNTEAFF
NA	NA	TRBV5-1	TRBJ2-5	TGCGCCAGCAGCTTGGACGAGACCCAGTACTTC	CASSLDETQYF
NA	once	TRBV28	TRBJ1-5	TGTGCCAGCACCGCCGACAATAGCAATCAGCCCCAGCATTTT	CASTADNSNQPQHF
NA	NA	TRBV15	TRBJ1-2	TGTGCCACCAGCAGAGCTTTTGGGGGCTTGGACTATGGCTACACCTTC	CATSRAFGGLDYGYTF
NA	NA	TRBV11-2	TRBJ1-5	TGTGCCAGCAGCCCAGGGGTGCAGGGGAGCAATCAGCCCCAGCATTTT	CASSPGVQGSNQPQHF
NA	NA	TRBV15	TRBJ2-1	TGTGCCACCAGCAGAGATGGTGATGAGCAGTTCTTC	CATSRDGDEQFF
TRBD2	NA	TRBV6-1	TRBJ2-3	TGTGCCAGCAGCTCGGGGGTGGTAGCGGGAGATACGCAGTATTTT	CASSSGVVAGDTQYF
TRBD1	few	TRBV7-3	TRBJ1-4	TGTGCCAGCAGCTCGACAAACAGGGGGCTGAGTGAAAAACTGTTTTTT	CASSSTNRGLSEKLFF
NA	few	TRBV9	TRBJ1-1	TGTGCCAGCAGCGTAGGAAGTCCTGGTGAAGCTTTCTTT	CASSVGSPGEAFF
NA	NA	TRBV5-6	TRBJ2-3	TGTGCCAGCAGCTTTGGCAGGATCGCAGATACGCAGTATTTT	CASSFGRIADTQYF
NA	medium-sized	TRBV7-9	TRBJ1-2	TGTGCCAGCAGACGTGAGGGGGACGGCTACACCTTC	CASRREGDGYTF